The clone carrying this T cell receptor (beta chain) has ten or more counts. Patients counted as stable if ophthalmopathy did not develop within 18 months. Newly diagnosed hyperthyroidism patients aged 18 to 65 years had disease lasting under 2 months. The sample belongs to a study of T cells in Graves' hyperthyroidism and ophthalmopathy. Study-level background: Before treatment of any kind, peripheral blood was taken at initial diagnosis.

Germline V lookup: CDR1 MNHNS, CDR2 SASEGT. The CDR3 loop spans 14 amino acids. V lost 6 bases, J lost 8 bases, and 19 bases lay in between. TCR beta CDR3 region amplification was performed from RNA transcripts. Using the HTBI primer set, a first-round RT-PCR was run on the TCR CDR3. Via MiXCR, TCRdb re-called the multiplex PCR reads, giving one row per CDR3 protein. The repertoire has some 510,000 distinct CDR3 sequences, roughly 20% of them found once; the top ten carry about a quarter. The sequence was collected from a man aged 18-30 years with Graves' hyperthyroidism. The chain links TRBV6-1 to TRBJ1-2, with D possibly TRBD1 on 5 matching bases. Material for sequencing was blood. The CDR3 sequence is CASSEDKGLRGYTF. CDR3 DNA sequence: TGTGCCAGCAGCGAGGACAAGGGCTTGAGGGGCTACACCTTC.